The 17 T cell receptor beta chains below all came from one sample that was sequenced in a study of blood T cell repertoires in COVID-19. Some clones are missing from TCRdb's copy, which holds only in-frame ones; the method was immunoSEQ multiplex PCR. In the table there are 200,000 to 300,000 clones, around 86% of which are singletons. Input material: peripheral blood. The receptors originated from a woman in her 30s who had recovered from COVID-19.

V gene TRBV27 combines with J gene TRBJ2-7, with D unclear. Germline CDR1 reads MNHEY; CDR2 reads SMNVEV (reference sequence). CDR3 length: 13 amino acids. V lost 3 bases and J 3 bases, leaving 9 bases between the germline ends. The CDR3 sequence is CASSFMENYEQYF. The CDR3 nucleotides read TGTGCCAGCAGTTTTATGGAGAACTACGAGCAGTACTTC.

V gene TRBV12-3 or TRBV12-4 combines with J gene TRBJ2-3, with a possible D match to TRBD2 (6 bases). V lost 9 bases and J 7 bases, leaving 8 bases between the germline ends. This CDR3 region has 10 residues. For the CDR3, the DNA is TGTGCCAGTGGACTACATACGCAGTATTTT. Its translation: CASGLHTQYF.

The chain carries TRBV23-1 and TRBJ2-3; 11 nucleotides align to TRBD1. TRBV23-1 is an ORF; its function is uncertain. The CDR3 totals 13 residues. Trimming removed 8 bases from V and 4 bases from J; junction bases left unmatched: 2. The CDR3 DNA reads TGCGCCAGCGGACAGGGGGCTTCAGATACGCAGTATTTT. This gives the protein CASGQGASDTQYF.

This clone was counted between two and nine times. The rearrangement joins TRBV5-1 to TRBJ1-5; D remains unclear. The CDR3 loop spans 14 amino acids. V lost 1 base and J lost 5, with 10 bases in between. CDR1 and CDR2 (germline): SGHRS, YFSETQ. The CDR3: CASSLYGGDQPQHF. DNA of the CDR3: TGCGCCAGCAGCTTGTATGGAGGAGATCAGCCCCAGCATTTT.

The genes are TRBV7-2 and TRBJ2-3, with TRBD2 matching 9 bases. This CDR3 is built from 16 residues. Germline trimming cut 5 bases from V and 6 bases from J; bases unmatched to any gene: 12. Germline V gene sequence: CDR1 SGHTA, CDR2 FQGNSA. The CDR3 here is CASSPVRGGGADTQYF. The CDR3 nucleotides are TGTGCCAGCAGCCCGGTTCGAGGCGGGGGGGCGGATACGCAGTATTTT. Supplemented by reference TRBV7-2 and TRBJ2-3, the full variable domain reads GAGVSQSPSNKVTEKGKDVELRCDPISGHTALYWYRQSLGQGLEFLIYFQGNSAPDKSGLPSDRFSAERTGGSVSTLTIQRTQQEDSAVYLCASSPVRGGGADTQYFGPGTRLTVL.

The chain links TRBV2 to TRBJ2-1, with 8 bases fitting TRBD1. CDR1 and CDR2 from the germline V gene are SNHLY and FYNNEI. The ends lost 6 bases at V and 2 bases at J; junction bases unmatched: 6. The CDR3 spans 15 residues. CDR3 sequence reads: CASRRDRTTYNEQFF. The CDR3 DNA follows: TGTGCCAGCAGACGGGACAGGACGACCTACAATGAGCAGTTCTTC.

The V call is TRBV14, the J call TRBJ1-6; D is unresolved. This CDR3 has 18 residues. Germline V gives CDR1 SGHDN, CDR2 FVKESK. V was pared by 1 base and J by 6 bases, with 19 bases between. CDR3 sequence reads: CASSQGVGGPGLNSPLHF. The DNA for the CDR3 is TGTGCCAGCAGCCAAGGAGTAGGTGGCCCCGGACTTAATTCACCCCTCCACTTT.

The V gene is TRBV4-3, the J gene TRBJ1-3; no clear D gene. Germline CDR1 LGHNA, CDR2 YSLEER. The CDR3 runs to 16 residues. Deletions cut 0 bases from V and 2 bases from J, with 11 bases between. The CDR3 loop is CASSQDLGQTGNTIYF. CDR3 nucleotides: TGCGCCAGCAGCCAAGATCTTGGGCAGACTGGAAACACCATATATTTT.

A single count supports this clone. The genes are TRBV7-2 and TRBJ2-7; 7 nucleotides line up with TRBD2. The CDR3 has 16 residues. V dropped 1 base and J dropped 4; count of bases not matched to a gene: 10. Germline V gives CDR1 SGHTA, CDR2 FQGNSA. In DNA form, the CDR3 reads TGTGCCAGCAGCTTAGATTTGGCGGGGGTAATTTACGAGCAGTACTTC. Protein product: CASSLDLAGVIYEQYF.

The table lists this clone with a count of one. V and J are TRBV5-1 and TRBJ2-5, with 9 nucleotides matching TRBD1. V was pared by 4 bases and J by 3 bases, with 22 bases of the junction left unmatched. The CDR3 runs 20 residues. From germline, CDR1 is SGHRS and CDR2 YFSETQ. CDR3 sequence: CASSPLLRGQGGGAKETQYF. For the CDR3, the DNA is TGCGCCAGCAGCCCTCTTCTAAGGGGACAGGGCGGAGGAGCAAAAGAGACCCAGTACTTC.

This chain uses TRBV9 with TRBJ1-3; TRBD1 might be the D (5 bases). In germline, CDR1 is SGDLS, CDR2 YYNGEE. This CDR3 contains 18 residues. V lost 3 bases, J lost 0 bases, and 19 bases lay in between. The CDR3 sequence: CASSAAGAGPYSGNTIYF. In nucleotides, the CDR3 is TGTGCCAGCAGCGCCGCAGGCGCAGGGCCCTACTCTGGAAACACCATATATTTT.

The rearrangement joins TRBV6-5 to TRBJ1-1; 8 nucleotides agree with TRBD1. Trimming at V came to 2 bases and at J to 3 bases, leaving 5 bases not matched to a gene. The CDR3 spans 15 residues. Per germline, CDR1 MNHEY and CDR2 SVGAGI. The CDR3: CASSYPGGADTEAFF. CDR3 DNA: TGTGCCAGCAGTTACCCAGGGGGCGCGGACACTGAAGCTTTCTTT.

The chain couples TRBV18 to TRBJ1-2; 9 positions agree with TRBD1. V was clipped by 3 bases and J by 0 bases; unmatched bases: 11. CDR3 length: 18 residues. CDR1 and CDR2 from the germline V gene are KGHSH and LQKENI. The CDR3 bases are TGTGCCAGCTCACCCTTACAGGGGGCGCGTGGGTCTAACTATGGCTACACCTTC. Its translation: CASSPLQGARGSNYGYTF. Full variable domain (missing parts from reference TRBV18 and TRBJ1-2): NAGVMQNPRHLVRRRGQEARLRCSPMKGHSHVYWYRQLPEEGLKFMVYLQKENIIDESGMPKERFSAEFPKEGPSILRIQQVVRGDSAAYFCASSPLQGARGSNYGYTFGSGTRLTVV.

This chain uses TRBV5-4 with TRBJ2-7; D gene unclear. Deletions cut 0 bases from V and 0 bases from J, with 10 bases between. Germline V gene lookup returns CDR1 SGHNT and CDR2 YYREEE (reference sequence). The CDR3 runs to 15 residues. CDR3 sequence (DNA): TGTGCCAGCAGCTTGGCCGGTTCCTACTCCTACGAGCAGTACTTC. This encodes CASSLAGSYSYEQYF.

This chain joins TRBV6-5 and TRBJ1-1, with D unclear. From germline, CDR1 is MNHEY and CDR2 SVGAGI. Trimming stripped 4 bases from V and 2 bases from J, with 11 bases between. The CDR3 is made up of 14 amino acids. The CDR3 protein is CASSLFQTNTEAFF. CDR3 nucleotides: TGTGCCAGCAGTTTGTTTCAAACTAACACTGAAGCTTTCTTT.

This sequence joins TRBV15 and TRBJ1-4, with TRBD1 matching 7 bases. The CDR3 consists of 14 residues. Germline V CDR1 and CDR2: LNHNV, YYDKDF (reference sequence). With 0 bases clipped from V and 12 bases from J, the junction kept 7 bases outside the gene matches. CDR3 bases: TGTGCCACCAGCAGAGATTTTGGGACAGAGGAACTGTTTTTT. This sequence encodes CATSRDFGTEELFF.

This clone came up many times. This rearrangement joins TRBV2 to TRBJ1-3; perhaps TRBD1 as D (5 bases). The V end was cut by 2 bases, the J end by 2 bases, with 7 bases between. CDR3 length: 14 residues. The V gene's germline CDR1 is SNHLY and CDR2 FYNNEI. The CDR3 loop reads CASSEQGPGNTIYF. The CDR3, as DNA: TGTGCCAGCAGTGAACAGGGTCCTGGAAACACCATATATTTT.